This T cell receptor (beta chain) was sequenced for a study of naive and memory T cell subsets. Findings and limits, study-wide: There was no ground truth to check naive and memory subset results. Especially in CD8 cells, naive repertoires contained a few larger clonotypes, possibly CD45RA-re-expressing memory cells.

Germline values: CDR1 WSHSY, CDR2 SAAADI. There are 15 residues in the CDR3. Deletions cut 3 bases from V and 7 bases from J, with 19 bases between. An equimolar mix of two oligonucleotides served as the beta constant-region primer for TRBC1 and TRBC2. Four rounds of PCR amplified the ligated cDNA using nested alpha and beta constant-region primers plus SP2. One entry per CDR3 protein, called by TCRdb with MiXCR from the UMI-ligation and nested PCR reads. The sample holds under 150,000 distinct CDR3 sequences, approximately 18% seen once. Four subsets defined by CD45RA and CD27 were sorted after CD3, CD4, CD8 and live/dead staining. This clonotype has only a few counts. The antigen is not known.

This chain uses TRBV10-2 with TRBJ2-7, with TRBD2 as a possible D gene (5 bases). This TCR came from a human donor in good health. Input material: naive CD8+ T cells from blood. The CDR3 bases are TGCGCCAGCAGTGAATCACTAGGTGGTCCGGGTGAGCAGTACTTC. Translating it yields CASSESLGGPGEQYF.